The source of this TCR beta chain is a study of cytomegalovirus exposure and HLA in healthy donors. V was clipped by 4 bases and J by 7 bases, with 14 bases between them. The CDR3 runs to 14 residues. Germline V gene data show CDR1 as GTSNPN and CDR2 as SVGIG (reference sequence). PCR employed 60 Vbeta and 13 Jbeta primers. The data were produced by immunoSEQ multiplex PCR, yet TCRdb's version contains in-frame clones alone and is incomplete. The sample shows 80,000 to 95,000 clones, about 79% of them seen only once. This clonotype originated in a female donor in good health and CMV-seronegative. Sequencing was performed on PBMCs. The chain couples TRBV30 to TRBJ1-6; D perhaps matches TRBD1 (5 bases). CDR3 in amino acids: CAWNMGQGNSPLHF. DNA of the CDR3: TGTGCCTGGAATATGGGGCAGGGCAATTCACCCCTCCACTTT.